The 25 T cell receptor beta chains below all came from one sample that was sequenced in a study of a mutant IDH1 vaccine in newly diagnosed glioma. The method was immunoSEQ multiplex PCR; TCRdb's version includes in-frame clones alone and lacks a portion of them. The sample includes 25,000 to 35,000 clones, around 87% seen only once; the top ten take less than 25%. Time point denoted: week 11, during vaccination. Doses consisted of 300 ug of mutant IDH1 20-mer peptide each, paired with topical imiquimod. These receptors lack a known antigen. The material sequenced was PBMCs, taken from a glioma patient whose treatment included an IDH1 peptide vaccine. Source of these receptors: a man between 18 and 29 years old with glioma.

The CDR3 DNA is TGTGCCAGCAGTTGGGGACCCGGGACAGGGGGAAATGGCTACACCTTC. Translated: CASSWGPGTGGNGYTF. The chain is built from TRBV6-5 and TRBJ1-2, with 11 bases that match TRBD1. CDR3 size: 16 residues. Germline-derived CDR1 and CDR2 are MNHEY and SVGAGI. V shed 4 bases and J 6 bases; nucleotides not matched to a gene: 10.

V is TRBV7-2 and J is TRBJ1-2; D is undetermined. CDR1 and CDR2 (germline): SGHTA, FQGNSA. This CDR3 has 12 residues. Trimming took 4 bases from V and 3 from J, leaving 6 bases between them. This chain's CDR3 is CASSWGYYGYTF. CDR3 coding DNA: TGTGCCAGCAGCTGGGGATACTATGGCTACACCTTC.

This chain connects TRBV4-1 to TRBJ1-2, with 9 bases identical to TRBD1. Germline V gene data show CDR1 as MGHRA and CDR2 as YSYEKL. V trimming: 1 base; J trimming: 8 bases; junction bases outside the gene matches: 8. The CDR3 is 15 residues long. Written as DNA, the CDR3 is TGCGCCAGCAGCCAAGTGGGACAGGGTATGGGCGGCTACACCTTC. Translated, it gives CASSQVGQGMGGYTF.

The V gene is TRBV27, the J gene TRBJ1-2, with 7 bases fitting TRBD1. The CDR3 consists of 14 residues. Germline-derived CDR1 and CDR2 are MNHEY and SMNVEV (reference sequence). The junction had 10 bases not matched to a gene; V was cut back by 8 bases and J by 4 bases. The CDR3 nucleotides read TGTGCCAGCCGGGGACAGCAGAGAGGCTATGGCTACACCTTC. Protein sequence: CASRGQQRGYGYTF.

The chain joins TRBV19 to TRBJ1-5; D unresolved. V shed 5 bases and J shed 4 bases, with 18 bases lying between them. CDR1 LNHDA and CDR2 SQIVND come from the germline V gene (reference sequence). The CDR3 is 16 residues long. This CDR3 reads CASSHRTGLGNQPQHF. In nucleotides, the CDR3 is TGTGCCAGTAGTCACCGGACGGGCCTGGGGAATCAGCCCCAGCATTTT. Filled out from reference TRBV19 and TRBJ1-5, the complete variable domain reads DGGITQSPKYLFRKEGQNVTLSCEQNLNHDAMYWYRQDPGQGLRLIYYSQIVNDFQKGDIAEGYSVSREKKESFPLTVTSAQKNPTAFYLCASSHRTGLGNQPQHFGDGTRLSIL.

The chain carries TRBV5-8 and TRBJ1-2; unclear D gene. Germline V gives CDR1 SGHTS, CDR2 YDEGEE. The CDR3 runs to 13 residues. V dropped 4 bases and J dropped 5 bases, with 12 bases sitting between them. CDR3 sequence reads: CASSQQQFYGYTF. The CDR3 DNA is TGTGCCAGCAGCCAACAGCAGTTTTATGGCTACACCTTC.

The chain employs TRBV4-1 and TRBJ1-2, with TRBD1 matching 7 bases. CDR1 and CDR2 (germline): MGHRA, YSYEKL. V shed 2 bases and J 7 bases; nucleotides not matched to a gene: 4. This CDR3 contains 13 residues. The CDR3 nucleotides read TGCGCCAGCAGCCAAAGACAGGGAGGTGGCTACACCTTC. This codes for CASSQRQGGGYTF.

The chain combines TRBV6-1 with TRBJ1-1; maybe TRBD1 (6 bases). V was shortened by 7 bases and J by 6 bases, with 21 bases between the two germline ends. The germline V gene has CDR1 MNHNS and CDR2 SASEGT. This CDR3 comprises 15 residues. CDR3 protein: CASNNDRRALAEAFF. CDR3 DNA sequence: TGTGCCAGCAATAATGACAGGCGCGCTCTGGCTGAAGCTTTCTTT.

V gene TRBV7-9 combines with J gene TRBJ2-1; 10 bases agree with TRBD1. The V gene's germline CDR1 is SEHNR and CDR2 FQNEAQ (reference sequence). CDR3 length equals 16 residues. Trimming removed 5 bases from V and 6 bases from J; junction bases left unmatched: 10. CDR3 residues: CASSIQTGGLINEQFF. CDR3 DNA: TGTGCCAGCAGCATTCAGACAGGGGGCCTTATCAATGAGCAGTTCTTC.

The V call is TRBV28, the J call TRBJ1-1, with D tentatively TRBD1 (6 bases). The CDR3 spans 17 residues. Germline CDR1 is MDHEN and CDR2 is SYDVKM. V lost 5 bases and J lost 2, with 21 bases in between. CDR3 region: CASSNMRGGATNTEAFF. CDR3 DNA: TGTGCCAGCAGTAATATGCGGGGGGGCGCTACAAACACTGAAGCTTTCTTT.

The J gene is TRBJ2-5, the V gene TRBV7-9; perhaps TRBD2 as D (6 bases). Trimming removed 5 bases at V and 4 bases at J, with 14 bases between. Germline lookup yields CDR1 SEHNR and CDR2 FQNEAQ (reference sequence). The CDR3 extends over 14 amino acids. CDR3 nucleotides: TGTGCCAGCAGCCCAATGGGGGGTCCAGAGACCCAGTACTTC. Translation gives CASSPMGGPETQYF.

The V and J genes are TRBV5-1 and TRBJ2-5; 8 positions match TRBD1. The CDR3 sequence is 14 residues long. Germline V gives CDR1 SGHRS, CDR2 YFSETQ. V lost 1 base to trimming and J lost 1 base; unmatched junction nucleotides: 0. The CDR3 DNA follows: TGCGCCAGCAGCTTGACAGGGGGCCAAGAGACCCAGTACTTC. This sequence encodes CASSLTGGQETQYF.

V is TRBV6-1 and J is TRBJ2-7, with TRBD2 matching 9 bases. V shed 1 base, J shed 4 bases, and the junction held 5 bases outside the gene matches. Per germline, CDR1 MNHNS and CDR2 SASEGT. CDR3 length: 15 amino acids. CDR3 residues: CASSEESSGSYEQYF. The CDR3, as DNA: TGTGCCAGCAGTGAAGAGAGTAGCGGGAGTTACGAGCAGTACTTC.

The chain couples TRBV19 to TRBJ1-1; a weak D match, TRBD1 (5 bases). The ends were cut back, 4 bases at V and 1 base at J, with 7 bases in the middle. Germline CDR1 reads LNHDA; CDR2 reads SQIVND (reference sequence). The CDR3 has 13 residues. DNA of the CDR3: TGTGCCAGTAGTACGGGGCCGAACACTGAAGCTTTCTTT. It yields the protein CASSTGPNTEAFF.

The rearrangement joins TRBV4-2 to TRBJ1-2; D unclear. The CDR3 loop spans 17 amino acids. V was cut by 6 bases and J by 4 bases, with 24 bases left in between. From germline, CDR1 is LGHNA and CDR2 YNFKEQ. CDR3 sequence: CASRNQRETYLFYGYTF. The CDR3 nucleotides are TGTGCCAGCAGAAACCAGAGAGAGACCTATCTTTTCTATGGCTACACCTTC.

The V gene is TRBV29-1, the J gene TRBJ1-5, with 7 bases fitting TRBD1. The CDR3 has 13 amino acids. Trimming cost V 4 bases and J 5 bases; bases outside gene matches: 5. The germline V gene encodes CDR1 SQVTM and CDR2 ANQGSEA. CDR3 amino acids: CSVGQGKDQPQHF. In nucleotides, the CDR3 is TGCAGCGTTGGACAGGGAAAGGATCAGCCCCAGCATTTT.

The CDR3 spells CASSFPADTQYF. CDR3 DNA: TGTGCCAGTAGTTTTCCCGCAGATACGCAGTATTTT. The chain joins TRBV19 to TRBJ2-3, with no clear D. Germline lookup yields CDR1 LNHDA and CDR2 SQIVND (reference sequence). V lost 5 bases and J 4 bases, leaving 7 bases between the germline ends. This CDR3 region has 12 residues. The whole variable domain, remainder taken from reference TRBV19 and TRBJ2-3, is DGGITQSPKYLFRKEGQNVTLSCEQNLNHDAMYWYRQDPGQGLRLIYYSQIVNDFQKGDIAEGYSVSREKKESFPLTVTSAQKNPTAFYLCASSFPADTQYFGPGTRLTVL.

This chain uses TRBV2 with TRBJ1-2, with D tentatively TRBD1 (5 bases). V lost 6 bases and J 4 bases, leaving 12 bases between the germline ends. The length of the CDR3 is 13 residues. Germline loops: CDR1 SNHLY, CDR2 FYNNEI. The CDR3: CASSGTGLYGYTF. CDR3 bases: TGTGCCAGCAGCGGGACGGGTCTCTATGGCTACACCTTC.

The table lists this clone with a count of one. DNA of the CDR3: TGTGCCAGCAGAGATAACAGGGGTACTGAAGCTTTCTTT. This translates into CASRDNRGTEAFF. This sequence joins TRBV6-5 and TRBJ1-1; the match to TRBD1 covers 7 bases. CDR3 length: 13 amino acids. Germline V gene lookup returns CDR1 MNHEY and CDR2 SVGAGI. V was pared by 6 bases and J by 5 bases, with 6 bases of the junction left unmatched.

The chain has TRBV25-1 and TRBJ2-6; TRBD1 might be the D (6 bases). This CDR3 is built from 16 residues. The germline V gene encodes CDR1 MGHDK and CDR2 SYGVNS. V was pared by 2 bases and J by 0 bases, with 8 bases between. The CDR3 is CASSEGGSSGANVLTF. In DNA, the CDR3 is TGTGCCAGCAGTGAAGGGGGCAGCTCTGGGGCCAACGTCCTGACTTTC.

The rearrangement joins TRBV7-2 to TRBJ1-4, with D possibly being TRBD1 (6 bases). The CDR3 contains 15 residues. V was trimmed by 0 bases and J by 7 bases, leaving 12 bases between them. Germline V gene lookup returns CDR1 SGHTA and CDR2 FQGNSA. In DNA form, the CDR3 reads TGTGCCAGCAGCTTAGCTGGGGGCAACGGTGAAAAACTGTTTTTT. Protein product: CASSLAGGNGEKLFF.

The CDR3 nucleotides read TGCGCCAGCAGCCAAGCCCTTATGGGTACGGACACTGAAGCTTTCTTT. This codes for CASSQALMGTDTEAFF. The genes are TRBV4-1 and TRBJ1-1, with D hard to call. The CDR3 extends over 16 amino acids. CDR1 is MGHRA, CDR2 YSYEKL, per germline. Trimming took off 1 base at V and 3 bases at J, with 15 bases between the two ends.

This sequence joins TRBV6-1 and TRBJ1-5, with TRBD1 identical over 8 bases. Germline lookup yields CDR1 MNHNS and CDR2 SASEGT. This CDR3 is 15 amino acids long. The V segment lost 6 bases and the J segment 7 bases; nucleotides outside the gene matches: 11. Written as DNA, the CDR3 is TGTGCCAGCAGCGAGCACGGACAGGGAGGACAGCCCCAGCATTTT. Protein sequence: CASSEHGQGGQPQHF.

The gene calls are TRBV4-1 and TRBJ2-5; 10 positions match TRBD2. CDR1 is MGHRA, CDR2 YSYEKL, per germline. Trimming at V came to 4 bases and at J to 1 base, leaving 6 bases not matched to a gene. This CDR3 region has 16 residues. CDR3 amino acids: CASSRGLAPIQETQYF. CDR3 sequence (DNA): TGCGCCAGCAGCCGGGGACTAGCGCCGATCCAAGAGACCCAGTACTTC.

V is TRBV28 and J is TRBJ2-7, with D tentatively TRBD1 (6 bases). The CDR3 runs 15 residues. Deletions cut 6 bases from V and 2 bases from J, with 17 bases between. Germline V lookup: CDR1 MDHEN, CDR2 SYDVKM. The CDR3 DNA follows: TGTGCCAGCAGACACGGGACACGTGTAGCCTACGAGCAGTACTTC. Protein: CASRHGTRVAYEQYF.